Listed below are T cell receptor beta chains from one sample, sequenced in a study of T-cell reconstitution after alpha-beta-depleted transplantation in children. TCRdb re-called the PCR reads through MiXCR, storing one row per CDR3 protein. The profile shows around 200,000 distinct CDR3 sequences, roughly a sixth of them singletons. Sequences were derived from PBMCs, mostly from graft donor cells, sampled 360 days after TCRalphabeta/CD19-depleted stem cell transplant. The receptors stem from a male patient aged 2-15 years who had a stem cell transplant for acute lymphoblastic leukemia, so the T cells may come from the graft donor. The CDR3 runs from the conserved cysteine through the conserved F or W. D genes are given only for firm matches. The listing skips clone size in some rows; elsewhere it reads once, few, many or a size class.

V	size	J	D	CDR3	DNA
TRBV7-2	NA	TRBJ2-3	TRBD2	CASSLYVGGRGTDTQYF	TGTGCCAGCAGCTTGTACGTGGGAGGGCGGGGCACAGATACGCAGTATTTT
TRBV12-3/TRBV12-4	many	TRBJ2-1	TRBD2	CASSGRGGTIEQFF	TGTGCCAGCAGTGGGCGGGGGGGCACGATCGAGCAGTTCTTC
TRBV29-1	few	TRBJ1-1	NA	CSSSNTEAFF	TGCAGCTCCAGTAACACTGAAGCTTTCTTT
TRBV6-2/TRBV6-3	NA	TRBJ2-1	NA	CASRNQQGRSYNEQFF	TGTGCCAGCAGAAATCAACAGGGTAGATCCTACAATGAGCAGTTCTTC
TRBV30	few	TRBJ2-4	NA	CAWSPRGGSKNIQYF	TGTGCCTGGAGTCCCCGAGGGGGATCCAAAAACATTCAGTACTTC
TRBV6-5	NA	TRBJ2-7	NA	CASSYSRGRSEQYF	TGTGCCAGCAGTTACTCACGGGGGCGGTCCGAGCAGTACTTC
TRBV27	few	TRBJ2-1	TRBD2	CASSPRLAGGWQFF	TGTGCCAGCAGTCCCCGACTAGCGGGAGGGTGGCAGTTCTTC
TRBV2	NA	TRBJ2-7	NA	CASRDGAYEQYF	TGTGCCAGCAGGGACGGAGCCTACGAGCAGTACTTC
TRBV7-9	NA	TRBJ1-2	TRBD1	CASISDRGYGYTF	TGTGCCAGCATCTCGGACAGGGGATATGGCTACACCTTC
TRBV20-1	NA	TRBJ2-7	TRBD1	CSDIRQGARGEQYF	TGCAGTGATATAAGACAGGGGGCAAGAGGCGAGCAGTACTTC
TRBV11-2	NA	TRBJ2-7	NA	CASSLPPGYEQYF	TGTGCCAGCAGCTTACCCCCGGGCTACGAGCAGTACTTC
TRBV29-1	NA	TRBJ1-1	NA	CSVPGGEAFF	TGCAGCGTCCCGGGGGGTGAAGCTTTCTTT
TRBV4-2	NA	TRBJ2-5	NA	CASSQDRREETQYF	TGTGCCAGCAGCCAAGATCGGCGGGAAGAGACCCAGTACTTC
TRBV5-1	NA	TRBJ2-5	NA	CASSLAGQYQETQYF	TGCGCCAGCAGCTTGGCTGGACAGTACCAAGAGACCCAGTACTTC
TRBV7-2	NA	TRBJ2-3	NA	CASRPLRAPTDTQYF	TGTGCCAGCAGACCCTTGAGGGCCCCCACAGATACGCAGTATTTT
TRBV29-1	few	TRBJ2-3	NA	CSVGPPSDTQYF	TGCAGCGTTGGGCCGCCTTCAGATACGCAGTATTTT
TRBV12-3/TRBV12-4	few	TRBJ2-7	NA	CASTNSGHTYEQYF	TGTGCCAGCACCAACAGCGGGCATACCTACGAGCAGTACTTC
TRBV29-1	NA	TRBJ2-7	NA	CSVPRGAYEQYF	TGCAGCGTCCCCAGGGGAGCCTACGAGCAGTACTTC
TRBV7-8	NA	TRBJ2-1	TRBD2	CASSPPLAGTLNEQFF	TGTGCCAGCAGCCCCCCACTAGCGGGGACCCTCAATGAGCAGTTCTTC
TRBV2	NA	TRBJ2-1	NA	CASSAPSSNEQFF	TGTGCCAGCAGTGCGCCTAGCAGCAATGAGCAGTTCTTC
TRBV29-1	NA	TRBJ2-7	NA	CSVAGDRYEQYF	TGCAGCGTTGCCGGGGACCGCTACGAGCAGTACTTC
TRBV19	NA	TRBJ2-3	NA	CASSISGLTDTQYF	TGTGCCAGTAGTATCTCCGGTCTCACAGATACGCAGTATTTT
TRBV30	NA	TRBJ2-2	NA	CAWSALDLVGTGELFF	TGTGCCTGGAGTGCCCTTGACCTCGTAGGTACCGGGGAGCTGTTTTTT
TRBV12-3/TRBV12-4	many	TRBJ1-3	NA	CASIRTVLSGNTIYF	TGTGCCAGCATCCGGACAGTCCTCTCTGGAAACACCATATATTTT
TRBV30	few	TRBJ2-3	NA	CARREAGSTDTQYF	TGTGCCAGGCGTGAGGCGGGGAGCACAGATACGCAGTATTTT
TRBV5-5	NA	TRBJ2-5	TRBD2	CASSQYVERGVETQYF	TGTGCCAGCAGCCAATATGTTGAGCGGGGGGTAGAGACCCAGTACTTC
TRBV5-1	NA	TRBJ1-1	NA	CASSLAGETEAFF	TGCGCCAGCAGCTTGGCCGGGGAAACTGAAGCTTTCTTT
TRBV18	NA	TRBJ1-5	TRBD1	CASSPLVRGQGQPQHF	TGTGCCAGCTCACCACTCGTCAGGGGGCAGGGACAGCCCCAGCATTTT
TRBV6-5	NA	TRBJ2-7	TRBD1	CASSYIGTEIYEQYF	TGTGCCAGCAGTTACATCGGGACAGAGATCTACGAGCAGTACTTC
TRBV27	few	TRBJ1-1	NA	CASSDATGMNTEAFF	TGTGCCAGCAGTGACGCAACAGGTATGAACACTGAAGCTTTCTTT
TRBV6-1	NA	TRBJ1-1	NA	CASSDGGGDTEAFF	TGTGCCAGCAGTGATGGGGGTGGGGACACTGAAGCTTTCTTT
TRBV28	many	TRBJ2-7	TRBD1	CASSVGQPEQYF	TGTGCCAGCAGCGTGGGACAGCCCGAGCAGTACTTC
TRBV6-5	few	TRBJ2-7	TRBD1	CASSYSGGTGGNEQYF	TGTGCCAGCAGTTACTCTGGCGGGACAGGGGGGAACGAGCAGTACTTC
TRBV6-2/TRBV6-3	many	TRBJ2-1	NA	CASSYGVAGYNEQFF	TGTGCCAGCAGTTACGGGGTAGCCGGCTACAATGAGCAGTTCTTC
TRBV5-8	NA	TRBJ2-1	TRBD2	CASSIGLAGSYNEQFF	TGTGCCAGCAGCATCGGACTAGCGGGCTCCTACAATGAGCAGTTCTTC
TRBV2	NA	TRBJ2-3	TRBD1	CASSGDRGVNTQYF	TGTGCCAGCAGTGGAGACAGGGGAGTTAATACGCAGTATTTT
TRBV12-3/TRBV12-4	few	TRBJ1-5	NA	CASSLVAQNQPQHF	TGTGCCAGCAGTTTGGTGGCACAGAATCAGCCCCAGCATTTT
TRBV3-1	NA	TRBJ1-6	NA	CASSQELDSPLHF	TGTGCCAGCAGCCAAGAGTTGGATTCACCCCTCCACTTT
TRBV20-1	NA	TRBJ1-2	TRBD1	CSARGTGGPSKYGYTF	TGCAGTGCTAGAGGGACAGGGGGCCCCTCGAAGTATGGCTACACCTTC
TRBV11-2	NA	TRBJ2-4	NA	CASSLTGNIQYF	TGTGCCAGCAGCTTAACCGGAAACATTCAGTACTTC
TRBV6-6	many	TRBJ2-7	NA	CASSYPHSTYEQYF	TGTGCCAGCAGTTATCCCCACAGTACCTACGAGCAGTACTTC
TRBV6-1	NA	TRBJ1-6	NA	CASRSDGYWGDSPLHF	TGTGCCAGCAGATCGGACGGGTACTGGGGCGATTCACCCCTCCACTTT
TRBV5-1	NA	TRBJ2-3	TRBD1	CASSSARTGLSTDTQYF	TGCGCCAGCAGCTCGGCCCGGACAGGGCTTAGCACAGATACGCAGTATTTT
TRBV11-2	few	TRBJ1-2	NA	CASSLGPGYTF	TGTGCCAGCAGTCTAGGGCCTGGCTACACCTTC
TRBV20-1	NA	TRBJ2-2	TRBD1	CSATGGWNTGELFF	TGCAGTGCTACAGGGGGCTGGAACACCGGGGAGCTGTTTTTT
TRBV15	NA	TRBJ2-1	NA	CATSHGGNSYNEQFF	TGTGCCACCAGCCACGGGGGAAACTCCTACAATGAGCAGTTCTTC
TRBV7-9	NA	TRBJ2-5	NA	CASSLPPGTQETQYF	TGTGCCAGCAGCTTGCCCCCCGGTACACAAGAGACCCAGTACTTC
TRBV12-3/TRBV12-4	few	TRBJ2-7	TRBD1	CASSSQTGGEQYF	TGTGCCAGCAGTTCGCAAACAGGGGGCGAGCAGTACTTC
TRBV7-2	NA	TRBJ1-2	NA	CASSPRTHGYTF	TGTGCCAGCAGCCCCCGGACGCATGGCTACACCTTC
TRBV12-3/TRBV12-4	NA	TRBJ2-5	NA	CASSWMEEETQYF	TGTGCCAGCAGTTGGATGGAAGAAGAGACCCAGTACTTC
TRBV5-1	NA	TRBJ2-7	TRBD1	CASSLLPGQGNEQYF	TGCGCCAGCAGCTTGCTTCCGGGACAGGGGAACGAGCAGTACTTC
TRBV28	NA	TRBJ2-1	NA	CASSSGSADNNEQFF	TGTGCCAGCAGTTCGGGTAGCGCCGACAACAATGAGCAGTTCTTC
TRBV6-2/TRBV6-3	NA	TRBJ2-2	TRBD2	CASSRAGGAGELFF	TGTGCCAGCAGTCGAGCTGGGGGGGCCGGGGAGCTGTTTTTT
TRBV10-3	few	TRBJ1-1	NA	CAIIRDSFTEAFF	TGTGCCATCATACGGGACTCCTTTACTGAAGCTTTCTTT
TRBV12-3/TRBV12-4	NA	TRBJ2-3	TRBD2	CASSFSGVQTDTQYF	TGTGCCAGCAGTTTTAGCGGGGTTCAAACAGATACGCAGTATTTT
TRBV20-1	NA	TRBJ2-1	NA	CSASELALPLYNEQFF	TGCAGTGCTTCTGAACTGGCCCTCCCCCTCTACAATGAGCAGTTCTTC
TRBV6-6	few	TRBJ1-6	NA	CASRPTGNSPLHF	TGTGCCAGCAGACCGACGGGGAATTCACCCCTCCACTTT
TRBV5-1	few	TRBJ2-7	NA	CASSLVNSRYEQYF	TGCGCCAGCAGCTTGGTTAATTCGCGCTACGAGCAGTACTTC
TRBV11-2	many	TRBJ2-3	TRBD2	CASSLRADGTSGTPSTDTQYF	TGTGCCAGCAGCTTACGAGCAGACGGGACTAGCGGGACCCCAAGCACAGATACGCAGTATTTT
TRBV2	NA	TRBJ1-1	NA	CASCRTSVNTEAFF	TGTGCCAGCTGCCGGACGTCGGTCAACACTGAAGCTTTCTTT